This T cell receptor beta chain was profiled in a study of CXCR3-negative and CXCR3-positive naive CD8 T cells (dated by TCRdb to the late 2010s). Study-wide context: About 150 million TRB reads were obtained in total, roughly 1.5 +/- 0.3 million reads per library. TRBV-TRBJ cluster analysis included naive subsets from a handful of donors and memory cells from 3 donors. Data from about ten donors, pooled across two independent experiments, went into the diversity and physicochemical repertoire analyses. Overall study results and their limits: Within the same donor, TRBV-TRBJ usage looked similar between naive CXCR3-negative and CXCR3-positive cells, but memory cells had distinct patterns. Repertoire diversity was comparably high in both naive subsets but much lower in memory CD8+ T cells. Compared with CXCR3-negative naive cells, CXCR3-positive naive cells had TRB CDR3s with higher hydrophobicity (lower Kidera factor 4), lower energy, and higher strength and volume indices. Because surface CD5, which has been linked to self-reactivity in mice, was comparable between naive subsets, TCR interaction strength was also inferred from TRB CDR3 physicochemical properties. Freshly isolated PBMCs were used for most assays because CXCR3 expression partially decreased after cryopreservation.

The run used a NextSeq 550. The Human TCR Profiling Kit (MiLaboratory) was used to make UMI-labeled 5' RACE TRB cDNA libraries. The full amount of extracted RNA was used for cDNA synthesis, and the full amount of resulting cDNA was used for PCR amplification. Libraries were prepared in parallel with an identical number of PCR cycles. In the original analysis: About 49,000 +/- 11,000 unique UMI-labeled TRB cDNA molecules per library were extracted with MIGEC and MiXCR, with at least two reads per UMI required. On average, each library contained about 40,000 +/- 10,000 functional in-frame TRB CDR3 nucleotide clonotypes without stop codons. Diversity metrics, including normalized Shannon-Wiener and Chao1, were computed in VDJtools after downsampling to 5000 UMI-labeled TRB molecules per sample. For the central five CDR3 residues, VDJtools calculated physicochemical properties weighted by clonotype size, namely interaction energy, strength, volume and Kidera factor 4. After the reads were reprocessed by TCRdb, one entry was made per CDR3 protein sequence, with no DNA. The V and J calls shown here were made by TCRdb, not taken from the authors' results. The sample has about 89,000 distinct CDR3 sequences on record. About 1% of the sample comes from the top ten.

Turning to this clonotype: There is no known antigen for this receptor.

Each CD8+ T cell subset was flow-sorted in triplicate, and approximately 280,000 cells per subset were placed directly into RLT lysis buffer. To keep memory contaminants out, a stringent definition of naive CD8+ T cells was applied: CD45RO-CCR7+CD27+CD95-. Peripheral blood mononuclear cells were isolated from buffy coats by standard density gradient centrifugation. Naive CXCR3-negative and CXCR3-positive CD8+ T cells were flow-sorted on a FACSAria III. Total RNA was extracted from sorted cells with an RNeasy Mini Kit. The clonotype was recovered from a human donor in good health. Some clones in this sample may be carry-over from other donors' samples. What was sequenced was naive CXCR3+ CD8+ T cells from blood. The cell subset or site label for this specimen denotes: CD45RO-CCR7+CD27+CD95- naive CD8+ T cells expressing CXCR3 (TNR3+).

CDR3 loop: CASSPTPGLAGYEQYF. The chain uses TRBV7-8 and TRBJ2-7; with no DNA, the TCRdb D assignment of TRBD2 cannot be verified. The CDR3 covers 16 residues, taking in both the cysteine and the phenylalanine. Nucleotide data are not available. Sequences SGHVS (CDR1) and FQNEAQ (CDR2) are obtained from the germline V gene.